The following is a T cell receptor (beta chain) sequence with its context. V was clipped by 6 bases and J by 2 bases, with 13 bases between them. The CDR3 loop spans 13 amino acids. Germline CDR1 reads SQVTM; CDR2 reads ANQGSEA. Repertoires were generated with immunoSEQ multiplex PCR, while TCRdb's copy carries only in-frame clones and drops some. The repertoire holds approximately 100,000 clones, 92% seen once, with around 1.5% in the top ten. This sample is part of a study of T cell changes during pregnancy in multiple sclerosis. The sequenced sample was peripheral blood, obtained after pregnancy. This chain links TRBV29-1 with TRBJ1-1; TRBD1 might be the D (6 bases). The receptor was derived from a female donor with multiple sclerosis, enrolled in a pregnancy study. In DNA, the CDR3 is TGCAGCGTCGCCTTAGGGGGAAACACTGAAGCTTTCTTT. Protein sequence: CSVALGGNTEAFF.